The 30 T cell receptor beta chains below were found in one sample sequenced in a study of T cell responses to AZD1222 COVID-19 vaccine. TCRdb keeps only in-frame clones here, not all; method: immunoSEQ multiplex PCR. The data hold some 130,000 clones, with approximately 80% observed a single time. The sample here was peripheral blood, taken on day 0 of AZD1222 vaccination. Receptors originate from an adult in good health.

The chain recombines TRBV12-5 with TRBJ2-6; D possibly uses TRBD1 or TRBD2 (5 bases each). The CDR3 spans 19 residues. CDR1 LGHNT and CDR2 FRNRAP come from the germline V gene. V shed 2 bases and J shed 3 bases, with 20 bases lying between them. CDR3 nucleotides: TGTGCTAGTGGTTTGTCTCTTGGGACGGCCTGGGTTGGGGCCAACGTCCTGACTTTC. The encoded protein is CASGLSLGTAWVGANVLTF.

This chain uses TRBV6-1 with TRBJ1-2; D possibly corresponds to TRBD1 (6 bases). CDR1 and CDR2 from the germline V gene are MNHNS and SASEGT. The CDR3 loop spans 18 amino acids. The ends were cut back, 0 bases at V and 2 bases at J, with 19 bases in the middle. The CDR3: CASSEARGQGPSNYGYTF. In DNA form, the CDR3 reads TGTGCCAGCAGTGAAGCGCGGGGGCAGGGACCCTCAAACTATGGCTACACCTTC.

V gene TRBV3-1 (or the pseudogene TRBV3-2) combines with J gene TRBJ1-2, with D possibly TRBD1 on 5 matching bases. Trimming stripped 0 bases from V and 0 bases from J, with 5 bases between. Per germline, CDR1 LGHDT and CDR2 YNNKEL (reference sequence). This CDR3 comprises 14 residues. CDR3: CASSQETANYGYTF. In DNA form, the CDR3 reads TGTGCCAGCAGCCAAGAGACAGCTAACTATGGCTACACCTTC.

This clone came up a few times. The chain links TRBV6-1 to TRBJ1-2; D is unclear. The CDR3 is 15 residues long. CDR1 MNHNS and CDR2 SASEGT come from the germline V gene. The V gene lost 0 bases and the J gene lost 0 bases, with 8 bases spanning the gap. CDR3 DNA: TGTGCCAGCAGTGAAGCAGGGTTCCCTAACTATGGCTACACCTTC. Amino acid sequence: CASSEAGFPNYGYTF.

The chain joins TRBV28 to TRBJ1-2; D is perhaps TRBD1 (6 bases). Trimming left V 9 bases short and J 1 base short, with 12 bases between. This CDR3 has 13 amino acids. CDR1 is MDHEN, CDR2 SYDVKM, per germline. CDR3 DNA: TGTGCCAGACATTCCAGGGGTAACTATGGCTACACCTTC. Amino acid sequence: CARHSRGNYGYTF.

The CDR3 sequence is CASSLVASGQNSDTQYF. The DNA for the CDR3 is TGCGCCAGCAGCTTGGTCGCATCGGGACAAAATTCAGATACGCAGTATTTT. The chain joins TRBV5-1 to TRBJ2-3, with a possible D match to TRBD1 (6 bases). CDR1 and CDR2 (germline): SGHRS, YFSETQ. V lost 0 bases and J lost 4, with 18 bases in between. The CDR3 runs 17 residues.

The sample holds one count of this clone. The chain is built from TRBV27 and TRBJ2-1, with 7 bases identical to TRBD1. Germline V gene sequence: CDR1 MNHEY, CDR2 SMNVEV (reference sequence). After removal of 7 bases from V and 6 bases from J, the junction contained 9 bases not matched to a gene. The CDR3 is made up of 14 amino acids. The CDR3 spells CASIPDRASNEQFF. The CDR3 DNA sequence: TGTGCCAGCATTCCCGACAGGGCTAGCAATGAGCAGTTCTTC.

The chain joins TRBV10-1 to TRBJ1-1; D unclear. The CDR3 totals 14 residues. Germline CDR1 reads WNHNN; CDR2 reads SYGVQD (reference sequence). Trimming pared 2 bases from V and 5 bases from J, leaving 12 bases between. CDR3 amino acids: CASSEGPGRTEAFF. CDR3 DNA: TGCGCCAGCAGTGAGGGTCCGGGGAGGACTGAAGCTTTCTTT.

The chain links TRBV7-8 to TRBJ1-5, with D unresolved. Germline lookup yields CDR1 SGHVS and CDR2 FQNEAQ. This CDR3 comprises 15 residues. Trimming shortened V by 0 bases and J by 1 base, and 7 bases separated the two germline ends. The CDR3 sequence: CASSLAATSNQPQHF. Here the CDR3 DNA reads TGTGCCAGCAGCTTAGCGGCCACAAGCAATCAGCCCCAGCATTTT.

V is TRBV10-3 and J is TRBJ1-1; D not resolved. This CDR3 is 11 amino acids long. Germline CDR1 and CDR2: ENHRY and SYGVKD. Trimming took off 6 bases at V and 4 bases at J, with 6 bases between the two ends. DNA of the CDR3: TGTGCCATCAGGCATTCCACTGAAGCTTTCTTT. Protein product: CAIRHSTEAFF.

The chain combines TRBV2 with TRBJ1-3; maybe TRBD1 (5 bases). Germline CDR1 is SNHLY and CDR2 is FYNNEI. Trimming cost V 1 base and J 2 bases, with 6 bases left between them. This CDR3 is 14 amino acids long. The CDR3 reads CASSEEGAGNTIYF. The CDR3 coding sequence is TGTGCCAGCAGTGAAGAAGGGGCTGGAAACACCATATATTTT. The full variable domain, completed using reference TRBV2 and TRBJ1-3, is EPEVTQTPSHQVTQMGQEVILRCVPISNHLYFYWYRQILGQKVEFLVSFYNNEISEKSEIFDDQFSVERPDGSNFTLKIRSTKLEDSAMYFCASSEEGAGNTIYFGEGSWLTVV.

The rearrangement joins TRBV11-2 to TRBJ1-2; D is possibly TRBD1 (6 bases). Germline CDR1 SGHAT, CDR2 FQNNGV. The CDR3 is 17 amino acids. The V end was cut by 4 bases, the J end by 0 bases, with 18 bases between. CDR3 sequence reads: CASSSRIWDTSNYGYTF. DNA of the CDR3: TGTGCCAGCAGCTCCAGAATTTGGGACACATCTAACTATGGCTACACCTTC.

The CDR3 here is CASSSAASGNTIYF. CDR3 in DNA: TGTGCCAGTAGTAGTGCGGCCTCTGGAAACACCATATATTTT. J is TRBJ1-3 and V is TRBV19; no firm D call. Trimming stripped 4 bases from V and 0 bases from J, with 7 bases between. The CDR3 is made up of 14 amino acids. Germline values: CDR1 LNHDA, CDR2 SQIVND (reference sequence).

The J gene is TRBJ2-5, the V gene TRBV7-9; tentatively, D is TRBD1 (6 bases). V shed 5 bases and J shed 2 bases, with 12 bases lying between them. Germline V gives CDR1 SEHNR, CDR2 FQNEAQ (reference sequence). The CDR3 has 14 residues. CDR3: CASSVTQGQETQYF. CDR3 DNA: TGTGCCAGCAGCGTAACCCAGGGGCAAGAGACCCAGTACTTC.

The CDR3 nucleotides are TGCGCCAGCAGCCCGGGACAGGGGGCCATTCAGTACTTC. This gives the protein CASSPGQGAIQYF. The gene calls are TRBV5-1 and TRBJ2-4, with 12 bases that match TRBD1. The CDR3 is 13 amino acids. V shed 4 bases and J 9 bases; nucleotides not matched to a gene: 2. CDR1 and CDR2 (germline): SGHRS, YFSETQ.

The CDR3 protein is CASSAGDREFRYTF. CDR3 nucleotides: TGTGCCAGCAGCGCTGGGGACAGGGAATTTCGCTACACCTTC. This chain links TRBV9 with TRBJ1-2; 9 bases fit TRBD1. Trimming at V came to 3 bases and at J to 9 bases, leaving 9 bases not matched to a gene. The CDR3 extends over 14 amino acids. CDR1 is SGDLS and CDR2 is YYNGEE in the germline V gene.

The chain is built from TRBV27 and TRBJ1-5; TRBD1 might be the D (5 bases). The CDR3 extends over 14 amino acids. Trimming removed 5 bases from V and 7 bases from J, with 15 bases in between. CDR1 MNHEY and CDR2 SMNVEV come from the germline V gene (reference sequence). In DNA, the CDR3 is TGTGCCAGCAGTAAGGGTCAGGGAGGCCAGCCCCAGCATTTT. Translation: CASSKGQGGQPQHF.

The chain carries TRBV28 and TRBJ1-5, with D tentatively TRBD1 (6 bases). The CDR3 contains 12 residues. V lost 11 bases to trimming and J lost 9 bases, with 17 bases between them. Germline CDR1 MDHEN, CDR2 SYDVKM. CDR3 DNA sequence: TGTGCCTGGGGGCAGGCCCTAGGGCCCCAGCATTTT. Residues: CAWGQALGPQHF. Full variable domain (remainder filled in from reference TRBV28 and TRBJ1-5): DVKVTQSSRYLVKRTGEKVFLECVQDMDHENMFWYRQDPGLGLRLIYFSYDVKMKEKGDIPEGYSVSREKKERFSLILESASTNQTSMYLCAWGQALGPQHFGDGTRLSIL.

This clone was detected only a few times. The V and J genes are TRBV18 and TRBJ2-3; D perhaps matches TRBD1 (6 bases). CDR3 length: 17 amino acids. The V end was cut by 3 bases, the J end by 5 bases, with 21 bases between. Germline V gene sequence: CDR1 KGHSH, CDR2 LQKENI. The CDR3 protein is CASSPQSGRGAIDTQYF. DNA of the CDR3: TGTGCCAGCTCACCCCAGTCGGGCAGGGGTGCTATAGATACGCAGTATTTT. The full variable domain, its missing parts supplied by reference TRBV18 and TRBJ2-3, is NAGVMQNPRHLVRRRGQEARLRCSPMKGHSHVYWYRQLPEEGLKFMVYLQKENIIDESGMPKERFSAEFPKEGPSILRIQQVVRGDSAAYFCASSPQSGRGAIDTQYFGPGTRLTVL.

This chain uses TRBV2 with TRBJ1-4; TRBD1 might be the D (6 bases). CDR3 length equals 14 residues. CDR1 is SNHLY and CDR2 is FYNNEI in the germline V gene. The germline V and J ends were trimmed by 8 bases and 3 bases, with 13 bases remaining between them. The CDR3: CASARGGANEKLFF. CDR3 nucleotide sequence: TGTGCCAGCGCCAGGGGAGGGGCTAATGAAAAACTGTTTTTT.

This sequence joins TRBV4-1 and TRBJ2-3; 11 bases match TRBD2. Germline V gene data show CDR1 as MGHRA and CDR2 as YSYEKL. The CDR3 covers 15 residues. After removal of 4 bases from V and 3 bases from J, the junction contained 3 bases not matched to a gene. CDR3 nucleotide sequence: TGCGCCAGCAGCCGGGGGACTAGCGGAACAGATACGCAGTATTTT. The encoded protein is CASSRGTSGTDTQYF.

The chain links TRBV6-1 to TRBJ1-4; D gene unclear. From germline, CDR1 is MNHNS and CDR2 SASEGT. V shed 3 bases and J shed 0 bases, with 11 bases lying between them. The CDR3 is made up of 16 amino acids. CDR3 amino acids: CASSDFRAATNEKLFF. CDR3 coding DNA: TGTGCCAGCAGTGATTTTCGGGCAGCAACTAATGAAAAACTGTTTTTT.

Details on this clone: Other DNA sequences from this sample encode an identical CDR3 as well. This sequence joins TRBV5-1 and TRBJ2-3, with D tentatively TRBD1 (6 bases). Germline CDR1 reads SGHRS; CDR2 reads YFSETQ. This CDR3 region has 15 residues. Trimming cost V 2 bases and J 1 base, with 11 bases left between them. Here the CDR3 DNA reads TGCGCCAGCAGCTTAAGGGGGATGGGCACAGATACGCAGTATTTT. Protein: CASSLRGMGTDTQYF.

The count of this clone is one. Its ends do not fully match the called genes, so a read error is possible. This chain joins TRBV28 and TRBJ2-7, with D perhaps TRBD2 (6 bases). Germline values: CDR1 MDHEN, CDR2 SYDVKM. This CDR3 is 13 amino acids long. CDR3 in amino acids: CASSLAPPGLPDF. DNA of the CDR3: TGTGCCAGCAGTTTGGCCCCTCCGGGACTGCCCGACTTC. Using reference TRBV28 and TRBJ2-7 for the parts outside the CDR3, the full variable domain is DVKVTQSSRYLVKRTGEKVFLECVQDMDHENMFWYRQDPGLGLRLIYFSYDVKMKEKGDIPEGYSVSREKKERFSLILESASTNQTSMYLCASSLAPPGLPDFGPGTRLTVT.

The J gene is TRBJ2-1, the V gene TRBV18, with 7 bases that match TRBD1. Germline V gives CDR1 KGHSH, CDR2 LQKENI. The CDR3 contains 14 residues. V dropped 4 bases and J dropped 6; count of bases not matched to a gene: 6. The CDR3, as DNA: TGTGCCAGCTCACAAACGGGACAGACCAATGAGCAGTTCTTC. It encodes CASSQTGQTNEQFF.

The rearrangement joins TRBV30 to TRBJ2-3, with 7 positions matching TRBD1. The CDR3 covers 18 residues. J lost 4 bases, V lost 0 bases, and 16 bases had no gene match. The V gene's germline CDR1 is GTSNPN and CDR2 SVGIG (reference sequence). The CDR3 is CAWSVNWKRQGNPDTQYF. The CDR3 bases are TGTGCCTGGAGTGTAAATTGGAAGAGACAGGGAAATCCAGATACGCAGTATTTT. The full variable domain, completed using reference TRBV30 and TRBJ2-3, is SQTIHQWPATLVQPVGSPLSLECTVEGTSNPNLYWYRQAAGRGLQLLFYSVGIGQISSEVPQNLSASRPQDRQFILSSKKLLLSDSGFYLCAWSVNWKRQGNPDTQYFGPGTRLTVL.

The chain carries TRBV2 and TRBJ1-2; D ambiguous. The CDR3 is made up of 11 amino acids. V lost 5 bases, J lost 8 bases, and 9 bases lay in between. CDR1 and CDR2 (germline): SNHLY, FYNNEI. The CDR3 sequence: CASSNGRGYTF. CDR3 coding DNA: TGTGCCAGCAGTAACGGGAGGGGCTACACCTTC.

The CDR3 DNA reads as TGTGCCAGCAGCCAATGGATCGGGATCAATGAGCAGTTCTTC. Translation: CASSQWIGINEQFF. The rearrangement joins TRBV14 to TRBJ2-1; possibly TRBD2 for D (5 bases). This CDR3 spans 14 amino acids. Germline V CDR1 and CDR2: SGHDN, FVKESK. V was cut by 2 bases and J by 6 bases, with 11 bases left in between.

This clone occurred a few times. The CDR3 is CASMPMSGGAERGEQYF. In nucleotides, the CDR3 is TGTGCCAGCATGCCTATGAGCGGGGGGGCTGAACGGGGCGAGCAGTACTTC. This chain joins TRBV2 and TRBJ2-7, with 10 bases lining up with TRBD2. This CDR3 region has 17 residues. V was pared by 7 bases and J by 6 bases, with 18 bases of the junction left unmatched. Germline-derived CDR1 and CDR2 are SNHLY and FYNNEI.

V gene TRBV3-1 (or the pseudogene TRBV3-2) combines with J gene TRBJ1-6; TRBD1 matches at 7 bases. The V gene's germline CDR1 is LGHDT and CDR2 YNNKEL (reference sequence). CDR3 length: 11 amino acids. The ends lost 3 bases at V and 19 bases at J; junction bases unmatched: 6. The CDR3 DNA follows: TGTGCCAGCAGCCACTCCGGGACAGTACACTTT. Its translation: CASSHSGTVHF.